Listed below are T cell receptor beta chains from one sample, sequenced in a study of tumor-infiltrating lymphocytes in primary liver carcinoma. TCRdb ran MiXCR on the multiplex PCR reads and lists one entry per CDR3 protein. The sample contains some 180,000 distinct CDR3 sequences, around 81% of which appear only once. Sequenced sample: tumor tissue from primary liver carcinoma. These receptors all come from a man aged 35-49 years with primary liver carcinoma and hepatitis B virus infection. CDR3s include the opening cysteine and the closing phenylalanine or tryptophan. The D gene is left open where the match is weak. Clone size is not always given. Where it is, it says once, few, many or a class for expanded clones.

length | J | D | size | V | DNA | CDR3
15 | TRBJ1-4 | - | - | TRBV6-5 | TGTGCCAGCGGTCCATTCTTGGGGGATTCTGGAAAACTGTTTTTT | CASGPFLGDSGKLFF
16 | TRBJ1-1 | - | - | TRBV6-5 | TGTGCCAGCAGTTACTCGGTCGGGGTAATGAGCATTGAAGCTTTCTTT | CASSYSVGVMSIEAFF
15 | TRBJ1-1 | - | - | TRBV29-1 | TGCAGCCTTGCGGCAGGGTGGGGAATGAACACTGAAATTTTCTTT | CSLAAGWGMNTEIFF
13 | TRBJ1-1 | - | - | TRBV28 | TGTGCCAGCAGGCTAGTCTGGAGGACTGAAGCTTTCTTT | CASRLVWRTEAFF
14 | TRBJ2-3 | - | - | TRBV4-1 | TGCGCCAGCAGCCAAAAAGAGGGCACATATATGCAGTATTTT | CASSQKEGTYMQYF
15 | TRBJ2-1 | - | - | TRBV11-2 | TGTGCCAGCAGCCTTAGCGGACCACTCGACAATGGGCAGTTCTTC | CASSLSGPLDNGQFF
16 | TRBJ2-3 | - | - | TRBV5-4 | TGTGCCTGCAGCTTGGCTTTAGAGACCATCACGGATACGCAGTATTTT | CACSLALETITDTQYF
16 | TRBJ1-5 | TRBD1 | - | TRBV6-1 | TGTACCAGCAGTGAAAAAGGACAGGGGGAGCATCAGCCCCAACATTTT | CTSSEKGQGEHQPQHF
11 | TRBJ2-1 | - | - | TRBV28 | TGTGCCACCAGTACTTACAATGAGCAGTTCTTC | CATSTYNEQFF
13 | TRBJ2-7 | - | - | TRBV12-3/TRBV12-4 | TGTGCCATCACTCCTATCGGGAACTACGAGCAGTACTTC | CAITPIGNYEQYF
17 | TRBJ2-7 | TRBD2 | - | TRBV25-1 | TGTGCCAGCAGTCGTAAAGGACTAGCGGGAGTTTCCTACGAGCAGTACTTC | CASSRKGLAGVSYEQYF
13 | TRBJ2-1 | TRBD1 | - | TRBV10-3 | TGTATCACCCAGTACAGGGGGCGGGGTGAGCAGTTCTTC | CITQYRGRGEQFF
16 | TRBJ2-1 | - | - | TRBV12-3/TRBV12-4 | TGTGCCAGCAGTAAACAGGACAATTCTCTCAGGGATGAGCAGTTCTTC | CASSKQDNSLRDEQFF
16 | TRBJ2-3 | - | - | TRBV6-2/TRBV6-3 | TGTACCAGCACTTACGACAAGGCTGGAGTAAGCGATACGCAGTATTTT | CTSTYDKAGVSDTQYF
17 | TRBJ2-2 | TRBD2 | many | TRBV28 | TGTGCCAGCAGTTCCGGACTAGCGGGAGGTAACACCGGGGAGCTGTTTTTT | CASSSGLAGGNTGELFF
15 | TRBJ2-6 | - | - | TRBV4-3 | TGCGCCAGCAGCCAGGGGACACCTGGAGACAACGTCCTGACTTTC | CASSQGTPGDNVLTF
12 | TRBJ1-5 | - | - | TRBV5-6 | TGTGCCAGTAACTTGGTGGATCAGCCCCAGCATTTT | CASNLVDQPQHF
14 | TRBJ2-7 | - | - | TRBV5-4 | TGTGCCAGCGGCTCAAGGGACTTCCCTTACGAGCAGTACTTC | CASGSRDFPYEQYF
12 | TRBJ1-1 | - | once | TRBV12-3/TRBV12-4 | TGTGCCAGTACGGGACGCGGCGGTGAATCTTTCTTT | CASTGRGGESFF
15 | TRBJ2-7 | TRBD1 | - | TRBV29-1 | TGTAGCATTGAAGAAATGACAGGGCCCGGTGGACGACAGTACTTC | CSIEEMTGPGGRQYF
15 | TRBJ1-3 | - | many | TRBV30 | TGTGCCTGGAGTAATGCAGCTTACTCTGGAAACACCATATATTTT | CAWSNAAYSGNTIYF
14 | TRBJ1-2 | - | - | TRBV29-1 | TGCAGCGATGAAGCGGAAGAAGGGATGGATGGCTACACGTTC | CSDEAEEGMDGYTF
16 | TRBJ2-3 | TRBD1 | - | TRBV6-5 | TGTGCCAGGAGAACGGGTGGGGACAGGGTCTATCATACGCAATATTTT | CARRTGGDRVYHTQYF
15 | TRBJ2-2 | - | - | TRBV29-1 | TGCAGCGCTCTTACTTACGGGGCCAACACCGGGGAGCTGTTTTTT | CSALTYGANTGELFF